The 15 T cell receptor beta chains below were found in one sample sequenced in a study of blood T cell repertoires in COVID-19. Data came from immunoSEQ multiplex PCR; TCRdb stores just in-frame clones and leaves some out. There are about 140,000 clones in the sample; 80% to 85% occur only once, and approximately 3.9% lies in the top ten. Sequencing used peripheral blood. The source is a woman aged 55-69 years with acute or convalescent COVID-19.

This chain connects TRBV5-6 to TRBJ2-1; TRBD2 matches at 10 bases. V trimming: 2 bases; J trimming: 9 bases; junction bases outside the gene matches: 20. The CDR3 runs to 19 residues. The germline V gene has CDR1 SGHDT and CDR2 YYEEEE. The CDR3 is CASSFPWMKREGQLGEQFF. The DNA for the CDR3 is TGTGCCAGCAGCTTTCCATGGATGAAGCGGGAGGGCCAGTTGGGTGAGCAGTTCTTC.

The chain uses TRBV6-5 and TRBJ1-1, with unresolved D. The CDR3 is made up of 15 amino acids. V lost 6 bases to trimming and J lost 0 bases, with 14 bases between them. The germline V gene encodes CDR1 MNHEY and CDR2 SVGAGI. CDR3 amino acids: CASSRRVRMNTEAFF. The CDR3 region has the DNA TGTGCCAGCAGCCGACGGGTGAGAATGAACACTGAAGCTTTCTTT.

V and J are TRBV10-3 and TRBJ2-7; 10 positions match TRBD2. The CDR3 runs to 18 residues. V trimming: 0 bases; J trimming: 0 bases; junction bases outside the gene matches: 8. Per germline, CDR1 ENHRY and CDR2 SYGVKD. The CDR3 sequence is CAISESIGLAGVSYEQYF. The CDR3 nucleotides read TGTGCCATCAGTGAGTCCATAGGGCTAGCGGGAGTCTCCTACGAGCAGTACTTC.

In its sample, this clone was seen a few times. Other DNA variants within this sample encode the same CDR3. This sequence joins TRBV9 and TRBJ2-2; D is possibly TRBD1 (6 bases). The CDR3 loop spans 15 amino acids. Looked up from germline, CDR1 is SGDLS and CDR2 is YYNGEE. Trimming took 0 bases from V and 2 from J, leaving 8 bases between them. CDR3 DNA sequence: TGTGCCAGCAGCGTAGGGACAGTAAACACCGGGGAGCTGTTTTTT. It specifies CASSVGTVNTGELFF.

The chain links TRBV30 to TRBJ2-3; 9 bases align to TRBD2. The CDR3 is made up of 13 amino acids. Trimming removed 4 bases from V and 6 bases from J; junction bases left unmatched: 5. The germline gives CDR1 GTSNPN, CDR2 SVGIG (reference sequence). The CDR3 protein is CAWTREGSDTQYF. The CDR3 DNA reads TGTGCCTGGACGCGGGAGGGGTCCGATACGCAGTATTTT.

This chain connects TRBV7-9 to TRBJ1-2; TRBD1 matches at 7 bases. J gave up 8 bases and V 5 bases, and 8 bases lay outside the gene matches. There are 13 residues in the CDR3. Germline V CDR1 and CDR2: SEHNR, FQNEAQ (reference sequence). The CDR3 spells CASSTTGARGYTF. Written as DNA, the CDR3 is TGTGCCAGCAGCACCACAGGGGCGCGCGGCTACACCTTC.

V and J are TRBV12-3 or TRBV12-4 and TRBJ2-7, with 10 bases aligning to TRBD1. CDR3 size: 13 residues. V trimming: 6 bases; J trimming: 6 bases; junction bases outside the gene matches: 5. CDR3 in amino acids: CASSTRTGGEQYF. In DNA form, the CDR3 reads TGTGCCAGCAGCACTAGGACAGGGGGCGAGCAGTACTTC.

This sequence joins TRBV18 and TRBJ1-5; no clear D gene. This CDR3 region has 14 residues. V dropped 3 bases and J dropped 1 base, with 7 bases sitting between them. Germline V gene sequence: CDR1 KGHSH, CDR2 LQKENI. This CDR3 is CASSPVRSNQPQHF. CDR3 sequence (DNA): TGTGCCAGCTCACCTGTTAGAAGCAATCAGCCCCAGCATTTT.

The gene calls are TRBV6-5 and TRBJ1-6, with D possibly being TRBD1 (5 bases). The V end lost 7 bases, the J end lost 5 bases, and 15 bases lay between the germline ends. This CDR3 comprises 15 residues. Germline-derived CDR1 and CDR2 are MNHEY and SVGAGI. DNA for the CDR3: TGTGCCAGCATCCAGGGACTGATTAATAATTCACCCCTCCACTTT. The encoded protein is CASIQGLINNSPLHF.

This chain connects TRBV19 to TRBJ1-3; a weak D match, TRBD1 (5 bases). The length of the CDR3 is 17 residues. The germline V gene encodes CDR1 LNHDA and CDR2 SQIVND (reference sequence). The V end was cut by 0 bases, the J end by 4 bases, with 16 bases between. The CDR3: CASSIDPLGGRGNTIYF. The CDR3, as DNA: TGTGCCAGTAGTATAGACCCCCTCGGGGGTCGCGGAAACACCATATATTTT.

This clone was counted between two and nine times. V is TRBV28 and J is TRBJ1-4, with 9 bases lining up with TRBD1. This CDR3 is built from 16 residues. Germline loops: CDR1 MDHEN, CDR2 SYDVKM. Trimming cost V 5 bases and J 8 bases; bases outside gene matches: 12. This CDR3 reads CASSLPRGQGLEKLFF. CDR3 DNA sequence: TGTGCCAGCAGTCTCCCCCGGGGACAGGGTTTAGAAAAACTGTTTTTT. Together with reference TRBV28 and TRBJ1-4, the CDR3 gives the full variable domain: DVKVTQSSRYLVKRTGEKVFLECVQDMDHENMFWYRQDPGLGLRLIYFSYDVKMKEKGDIPEGYSVSREKKERFSLILESASTNQTSMYLCASSLPRGQGLEKLFFGSGTQLSVL.

The chain couples TRBV19 to TRBJ2-7, with D possibly matching TRBD1 (6 bases). This CDR3 has 13 residues. V was shortened by 10 bases and J by 2 bases, with 15 bases between the two germline ends. Looked up from germline, CDR1 is LNHDA and CDR2 is SQIVND (reference sequence). This CDR3 reads CATATGDTYEQYF. The CDR3 bases are TGTGCCACCGCGACAGGCGACACCTACGAGCAGTACTTC.

The chain combines TRBV24-1 with TRBJ2-1, with TRBD2 identical over 11 bases. The length of the CDR3 is 18 residues. CDR1 is KGHDR and CDR2 is SFDVKD in the germline V gene. Trimming took 4 bases from V and 2 from J; bases not matched to a gene: 9. The CDR3 region is CATSEAPIAGGPYNEQFF. DNA for the CDR3: TGTGCCACCAGTGAAGCTCCAATAGCGGGAGGGCCCTACAATGAGCAGTTCTTC.

The chain couples TRBV19 to TRBJ1-6, with 7 nucleotides matching TRBD1. CDR3 length: 16 residues. Looked up from germline, CDR1 is LNHDA and CDR2 is SQIVND (reference sequence). V lost 4 bases and J lost 7; bases outside the gene matches: 10. CDR3 bases: TGTGCCAGTAGTACCTCATCCAGGGGGTGGAATTCACCCCTCCACTTT. Amino acid sequence: CASSTSSRGWNSPLHF.

V is TRBV7-9 and J is TRBJ2-2; TRBD2 matches 9 bases. Germline trimming cut 2 bases from V and 2 bases from J; bases unmatched to any gene: 3. The CDR3 extends over 16 amino acids. Germline CDR1 and CDR2: SEHNR and FQNEAQ (reference sequence). The CDR3 spells CASSLPSGINTGELFF. The DNA of the CDR3 is TGTGCCAGCAGCTTACCTAGCGGGATAAACACCGGGGAGCTGTTTTTT.